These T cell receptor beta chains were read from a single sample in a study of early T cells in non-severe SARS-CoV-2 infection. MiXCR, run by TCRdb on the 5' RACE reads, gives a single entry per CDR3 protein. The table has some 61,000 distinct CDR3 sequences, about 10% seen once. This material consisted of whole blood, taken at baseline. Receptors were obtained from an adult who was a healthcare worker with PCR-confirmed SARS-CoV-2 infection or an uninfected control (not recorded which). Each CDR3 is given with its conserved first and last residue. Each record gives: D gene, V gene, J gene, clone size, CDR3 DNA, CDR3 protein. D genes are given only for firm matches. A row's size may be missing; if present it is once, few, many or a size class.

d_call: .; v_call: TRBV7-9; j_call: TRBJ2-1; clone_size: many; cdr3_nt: TGTGCCAGCAGCTCGGCGACAGGAATTGGTGAGCAGTTCTTC; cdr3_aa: CASSSATGIGEQFF
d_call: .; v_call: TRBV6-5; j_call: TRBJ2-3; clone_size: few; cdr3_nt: TGTGCCAGCAGTTATTCGAGAACTAGCCTCAGGGATACGCAGTATTTT; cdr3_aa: CASSYSRTSLRDTQYF
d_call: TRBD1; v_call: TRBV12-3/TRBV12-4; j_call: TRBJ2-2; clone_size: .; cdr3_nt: TGTGCCAGCAGCCCCGTTCCGGGACAGGGGGCCTCCGGGGAGCTGTTTTTT; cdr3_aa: CASSPVPGQGASGELFF
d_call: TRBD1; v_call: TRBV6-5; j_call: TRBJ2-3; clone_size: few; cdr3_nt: TGTGCCAGCTCATATGGACAGGAGACAGATACGCAGTATTTT; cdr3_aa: CASSYGQETDTQYF
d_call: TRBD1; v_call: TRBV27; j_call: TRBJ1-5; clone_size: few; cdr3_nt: TGTGCCAGCAGTTTATCGGGACAGGGCAATCAGCCCCAGCATTTT; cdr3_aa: CASSLSGQGNQPQHF
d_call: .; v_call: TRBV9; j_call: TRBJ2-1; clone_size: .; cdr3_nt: TGTGCCAGCAGCCCCCGGACGGATGGCGATGAGCAGTTCTTC; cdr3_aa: CASSPRTDGDEQFF
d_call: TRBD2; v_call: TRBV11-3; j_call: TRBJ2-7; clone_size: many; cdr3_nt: TGTGCCAGCAGCTTAGCCCTAGCGGGATACGAGCAGTACTTC; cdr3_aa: CASSLALAGYEQYF
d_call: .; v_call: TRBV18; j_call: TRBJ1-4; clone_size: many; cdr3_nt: TGTGCCAGCTCATCCGGGTTGGTATTCGAAGGTGGTGAAAAACTGTTTTTT; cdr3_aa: CASSSGLVFEGGEKLFF
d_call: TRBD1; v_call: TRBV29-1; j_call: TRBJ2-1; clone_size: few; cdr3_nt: TGCAGCATCGCGGGGACAGGGACCAATGAGCAGTTCTTC; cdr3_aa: CSIAGTGTNEQFF
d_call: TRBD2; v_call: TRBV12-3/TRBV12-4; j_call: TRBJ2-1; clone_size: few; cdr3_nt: TGTGCCAGCACCCCCAGGCGGGAGGGCACCTACAATGAGCAGTTCTTC; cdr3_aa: CASTPRREGTYNEQFF
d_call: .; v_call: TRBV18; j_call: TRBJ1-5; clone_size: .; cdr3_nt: TGTGCCAGCTCATACGGGCACAATCAGCCCCAGCATTTT; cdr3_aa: CASSYGHNQPQHF
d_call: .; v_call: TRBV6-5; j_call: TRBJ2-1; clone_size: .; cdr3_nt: TGTGCCAGCAGTGGAGGGAACGCCTACAATGAGCAGTTCTTC; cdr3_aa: CASSGGNAYNEQFF
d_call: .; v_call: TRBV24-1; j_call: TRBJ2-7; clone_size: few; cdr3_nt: TGTGCCACCAGTTCCAAAATGTCCTACGAGCAGTACTTC; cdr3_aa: CATSSKMSYEQYF
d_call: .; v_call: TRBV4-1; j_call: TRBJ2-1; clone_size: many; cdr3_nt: TGCGCCAGCAGCCCCCAGACAAGGGACAATGAGCAGTTCTTC; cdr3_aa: CASSPQTRDNEQFF
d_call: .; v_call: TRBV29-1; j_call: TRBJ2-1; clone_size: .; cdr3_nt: TGCAGCGCTAAACTAGCCAGCAATGAGCAGTTCTTC; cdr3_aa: CSAKLASNEQFF
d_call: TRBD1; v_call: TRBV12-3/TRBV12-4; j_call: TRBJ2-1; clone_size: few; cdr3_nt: TGTGCCAGCAGTCCTGGGGACAGGCTGCTCTACAATGAGCAGTTCTTC; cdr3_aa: CASSPGDRLLYNEQFF
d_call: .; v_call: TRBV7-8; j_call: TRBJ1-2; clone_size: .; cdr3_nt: TGTGCCAGCAGCCTAACGACGGAAACGTTCTATGGCTACACCTTC; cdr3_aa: CASSLTTETFYGYTF
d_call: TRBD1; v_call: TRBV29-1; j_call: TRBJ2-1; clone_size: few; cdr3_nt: TGCCAGGGGACAGGGGCGGGTGAGCAGTTCTTC; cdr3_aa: CQGTGAGEQFF
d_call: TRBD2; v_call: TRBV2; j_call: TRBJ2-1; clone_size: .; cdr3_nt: TGTGCCAGCAGTGAGGGCGGTAGCGGGAGTTCCAACAATGAGCAGTTCTTC; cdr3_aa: CASSEGGSGSSNNEQFF
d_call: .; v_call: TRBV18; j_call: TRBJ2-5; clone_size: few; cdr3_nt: TGTGCCAGCTCACCACCCCGGCAGGGGGGAGAGACCCAGTACTTC; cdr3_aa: CASSPPRQGGETQYF
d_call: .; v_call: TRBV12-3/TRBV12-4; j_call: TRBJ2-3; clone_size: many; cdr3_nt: TGTGCCAGCAGTTTGGACGGGACACCCGGTTGGGGGCAGTATTTT; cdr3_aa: CASSLDGTPGWGQYF
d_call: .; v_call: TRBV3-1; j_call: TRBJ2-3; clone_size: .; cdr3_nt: TGTGCCAGCAGCCAAGATATACTAGCCTCAGATACGCAGTATTTT; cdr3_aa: CASSQDILASDTQYF
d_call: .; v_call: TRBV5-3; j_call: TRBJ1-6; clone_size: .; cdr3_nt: TGTGCCAGCCGGCCGGGAACCGGCAATTCACCCCTCCACTTT; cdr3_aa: CASRPGTGNSPLHF
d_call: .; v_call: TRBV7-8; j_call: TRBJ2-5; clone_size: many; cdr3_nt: TGTGCCAGCAGCTTGGGTAGGGAAAGGAGGGGCCGAGAGACCCAGTACTTC; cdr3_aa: CASSLGRERRGRETQYF
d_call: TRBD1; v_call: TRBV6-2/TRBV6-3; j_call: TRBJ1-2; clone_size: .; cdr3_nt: TGTGCCAGCAGCGGACAGGGACTTAACTATGGCTACACCTTC; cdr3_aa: CASSGQGLNYGYTF
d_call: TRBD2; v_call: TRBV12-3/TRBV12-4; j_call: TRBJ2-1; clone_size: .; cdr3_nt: TGTGCCAGCACCGGCGTTAGCGGGAAACATGAGCAGTTCTTC; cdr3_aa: CASTGVSGKHEQFF
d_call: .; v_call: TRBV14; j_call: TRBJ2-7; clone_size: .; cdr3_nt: TGTGCCAGCAGCCAAGAAAAGCTCCTCCCGGACCCCTACGAGCAGTACTTC; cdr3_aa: CASSQEKLLPDPYEQYF